The 26 T cell receptor beta chains given below trace back to one sample, sequenced in a study of Graves' ophthalmopathy and Graves' hyperthyroidism. Researchers took RNA transcripts and amplified TCR beta CDR3 regions from them. HTBI primers were used in a first-round RT-PCR, which preceded a second-round multiplex PCR. TCRdb redid the calling of the multiplex PCR reads with MiXCR, one entry per CDR3 protein. The data hold around 1.1 million distinct CDR3 sequences, with roughly two fifths observed a single time. The sequenced sample consisted of peripheral blood or thyroid tissue (not recorded which). These receptors all come from an adult man with Graves' hyperthyroidism.

Turning to this clonotype: With a much larger clone just one base away, this may be a read error. The chain has TRBV14 and TRBJ1-4; D is perhaps TRBD1 (5 bases). Germline lookup yields CDR1 SGHDN and CDR2 FVKESK. The CDR3 contains 15 residues. Deletions cut 1 base from V and 5 bases from J, with 11 bases between. The CDR3: CASSQGGRPNEKLFF. The CDR3 DNA is TGTGCCAGCAGCCAAGGGGGCAGGCCCAATGAAAAACTGTTTTTT.

The chain joins TRBV9 to TRBJ1-1; no reliable D call. Germline V gives CDR1 SGDLS, CDR2 YYNGEE. This CDR3 has 14 amino acids. With 4 bases removed from V and 6 bases from J, the gap between germline ends came to 16 bases. This chain's CDR3 is CASSQEDGRAEAFF. The CDR3 DNA follows: TGTGCCAGCAGCCAAGAGGACGGGAGGGCTGAAGCTTTCTTT.

The sample holds many counts of this clonotype. The chain links TRBV7-7 to TRBJ2-5; maybe TRBD1 (5 bases). Germline CDR1 reads SSHAT; CDR2 reads FNYEAQ (reference sequence). Trimming took 4 bases from V and 5 from J, leaving 14 bases between them. The CDR3 is 14 residues long. The CDR3 DNA reads as TGTGCCAGCAGCTCTACAGGCCTGGGGGAGACCCAGTACTTC. Protein: CASSSTGLGETQYF.

This clonotype was counted only a few times. The genes are TRBV9 and TRBJ2-5; 9 bases fit TRBD2. The CDR3 sequence is 16 residues long. Germline V CDR1 and CDR2: SGDLS, YYNGEE. The V gene end was trimmed by 0 bases and the J gene end by 5 bases; junction bases not matched to a gene: 8. The CDR3 is CASSVGLAGALETQYF. The CDR3 DNA is TGTGCCAGCAGCGTAGGGTTAGCGGGAGCTCTGGAGACCCAGTACTTC.

This clonotype has more than one count but fewer than ten. The chain combines TRBV6-5 with TRBJ1-2, with D unclear. V dropped 3 bases and J dropped 4 bases, with 18 bases sitting between them. This CDR3 has 16 amino acids. CDR1 is MNHEY, CDR2 SVGAGI, per germline. The CDR3 DNA is TGTGCCAGCAGTTATGGCGGCAACAAAAGGACCTATGGCTACACCTTC. Residues: CASSYGGNKRTYGYTF.

The chain joins TRBV20-1 to TRBJ1-6, with a weak D call TRBD1 (5 bases). This CDR3 region has 13 residues. V shed 6 bases and J shed 1 base, with 7 bases lying between them. The germline gives CDR1 DFQATT, CDR2 SNEGSKA (reference sequence). The CDR3, as DNA: TGCAGTGCAGACAGATCCTATAATTCACCCCTCCACTTT. This gives the protein CSADRSYNSPLHF.

The chain combines TRBV25-1 with TRBJ2-7; D unresolved. Trimming left V 2 bases short and J 5 bases short, with 10 bases between. The CDR3 loop spans 13 amino acids. The germline CDR1 and CDR2 sequences are MGHDK and SYGVNS. The CDR3 DNA is TGTGCCAGCAGTGAACCCCCCGTAGACGAGCAGTACTTC. It translates to CASSEPPVDEQYF.

The genes are TRBV29-1 and TRBJ2-5, with D unclear. The V end was cut by 8 bases, the J end by 7 bases, with 8 bases between. The CDR3 covers 9 residues. The germline V gene encodes CDR1 SQVTM and CDR2 ANQGSEA. CDR3 DNA sequence: TGCAGCTTAATGGGGACCCAGTACTTC. Protein: CSLMGTQYF.

The chain links TRBV13 to TRBJ2-5; the match to TRBD2 covers 8 bases. CDR1 is PRHDT and CDR2 is FYEKMQ in the germline V gene (reference sequence). The V segment lost 3 bases and the J segment 2 bases; nucleotides outside the gene matches: 8. The CDR3 contains 16 residues. Here the CDR3 DNA reads TGTGCCAGCAGCTTGCGGGGGGAGGGCGTTCAAGAGACCCAGTACTTC. This translates into CASSLRGEGVQETQYF.

The table lists this clonotype with many counts. The chain couples TRBV7-2 to TRBJ2-7; 8 bases align to TRBD1. Per the germline V gene, CDR1 is SGHTA and CDR2 is FQGNSA. This CDR3 is 15 amino acids long. V gave up 6 bases and J gave up 0 bases; unmatched junction bases: 7. CDR3 coding DNA: TGTGCCAGCAGGCTAAAGGGACAGGCCTCCTACGAGCAGTACTTC. It is translated as CASRLKGQASYEQYF.

The chain has TRBV4-3 and TRBJ2-3; 8 nucleotides align to TRBD1. This CDR3 region has 16 residues. J gave up 2 bases and V 4 bases, and 8 bases lay outside the gene matches. The germline V gene has CDR1 LGHNA and CDR2 YSLEER. The CDR3 protein is CASSPIGTGITDTQYF. The DNA of the CDR3 is TGCGCCAGCAGCCCCATTGGGACAGGAATCACAGATACGCAGTATTTT.

This clonotype was detected many times. The J gene is TRBJ1-4, the V gene TRBV6-5; 8 positions agree with TRBD1. After removal of 6 bases from V and 6 bases from J, the junction contained 9 bases not matched to a gene. Germline CDR1 and CDR2: MNHEY and SVGAGI. The CDR3 is 15 amino acids. CDR3 nucleotide sequence: TGTGCCAGCAGAGATCAGGGGGCGCCGGATGAAAAACTGTTTTTT. Encoded protein: CASRDQGAPDEKLFF.

This chain uses TRBV7-9 with TRBJ2-5, with D uncertain. CDR3 length: 13 amino acids. V was shortened by 1 base and J by 11 bases, with 14 bases between the two germline ends. CDR1 is SEHNR and CDR2 is FQNEAQ in the germline V gene (reference sequence). Here the CDR3 DNA reads TGTGCCAGCAGCTTAGGGGTTGCCGGGCGGCAGTACTTC. Translating it yields CASSLGVAGRQYF.

This clonotype was seen a handful of times. The chain has TRBV9 and TRBJ2-7; D not resolved. Trimming stripped 0 bases from V and 0 bases from J, with 10 bases between. Germline V gene data show CDR1 as SGDLS and CDR2 as YYNGEE. This CDR3 contains 15 residues. CDR3 nucleotide sequence: TGTGCCAGCAGCGTAGGTAGTGGGTTCTCCTACGAGCAGTACTTC. Translating it yields CASSVGSGFSYEQYF.

The V and J genes are TRBV14 and TRBJ1-4, with 9 bases aligning to TRBD1. The germline gives CDR1 SGHDN, CDR2 FVKESK. The ends lost 10 bases at V and 8 bases at J; junction bases unmatched: 14. The CDR3 sequence is 15 residues long. CDR3 coding DNA: TGTGCCAACAGTCTACAGGGGGCCTTTGGAGAAAAACTGTTTTTT. As protein: CANSLQGAFGEKLFF. Supplemented by reference TRBV14 and TRBJ1-4, the full variable domain reads EAGVTQFPSHSVIEKGQTVTLRCDPISGHDNLYWYRRVMGKEIKFLLHFVKESKQDESGMPNNRFLAERTGGTYSTLKVQPAELEDSGVYFCANSLQGAFGEKLFFGSGTQLSVL.

CDR3 in DNA: TGTGCCTGGCACGGGACAGGCGGCGGGTACGAGCAGTACTTC. Residues: CAWHGTGGGYEQYF. This chain connects TRBV7-8 to TRBJ2-7; TRBD1 aligns across 8 bases. The germline V gene encodes CDR1 SGHVS and CDR2 FQNEAQ. This CDR3 region has 14 residues. The ends lost 11 bases at V and 4 bases at J; junction bases unmatched: 13.

Only a few counts were recorded for this clonotype. The conserved closing phenylalanine or tryptophan is absent in this CDR3, likely reflecting a read error. No DNA is shown, since the ends of the CDR3 on it are uncertain; the CDR3 is the one TCRdb lists. The gene calls are TRBV29-1 and TRBJ1-3. Germline CDR1 is SQVTM and CDR2 is ANQGSEA. The CDR3 length equals 9 residues, ends included. Here the CDR3 reads CSLRLAGGT.

This clonotype was detected ten times or more. V gene TRBV20-1 combines with J gene TRBJ1-5; D is possibly TRBD1 (5 bases). Germline assignment: CDR1 DFQATT and CDR2 SNEGSKA (reference sequence). CDR3 length: 14 residues. V lost 5 bases and J lost 0, with 11 bases in between. CDR3 nucleotides: TGCAGTGCTGACAGACAGTATAGCAATCAGCCCCAGCATTTT. Its protein product is CSADRQYSNQPQHF.

Points on this clonotype: Germline is not matched at one junction end, which may reflect a read error. The chain employs TRBV10-2 and TRBJ1-2, with D unclear. CDR3 length: 13 amino acids. Germline lookup yields CDR1 WSHSY and CDR2 SAAADI. The CDR3 reads CASADPSLSGHTF. In DNA form, the CDR3 reads TGCGCCAGCGCTGACCCTAGTCTGTCTGGCCACACCTTC.

This clonotype was counted many times. This rearrangement joins TRBV7-9 to TRBJ1-4; D gene uncertain. The J call may be incorrect, as the DNA end agrees better with TRBJ2-2. Looked up from germline, CDR1 is SEHNR and CDR2 is FQNEAQ (reference sequence). The CDR3 spans 12 residues. The CDR3 DNA reads TGTGCCAGCAGCTTAGTTGCCCAGGAGCTGTTTTTT. Encoded protein: CASSLVAQELFF.

The chain joins TRBV7-3 to TRBJ2-1; 7 nucleotides agree with TRBD2. The CDR3 totals 15 residues. V trimming: 6 bases; J trimming: 4 bases; junction bases outside the gene matches: 9. Germline CDR1 and CDR2: SGHTA and FQGTGA. DNA for the CDR3: TGTGCCAGCAGTATATCTAGCGGAGGATACAATGAGCAGTTCTTC. Its protein is CASSISSGGYNEQFF.

There are many counts of this clonotype. This chain connects TRBV7-2 to TRBJ2-7; D possibly corresponds to TRBD1 (6 bases). Germline V gene sequence: CDR1 SGHTA, CDR2 FQGNSA. Trimming shortened V by 0 bases and J by 3 bases, and 18 bases separated the two germline ends. CDR3 length: 17 residues. The CDR3 region is CASSLALGRGSDYEQYF. The CDR3 DNA reads as TGTGCCAGCAGCTTAGCGCTAGGCAGGGGTTCGGACTACGAGCAGTACTTC.

The sample holds many counts of this clonotype. The chain joins TRBV19 to TRBJ1-1, with D hard to call. V lost 3 bases and J 7 bases, leaving 9 bases between the germline ends. Germline V gene data show CDR1 as LNHDA and CDR2 as SQIVND (reference sequence). This CDR3 contains 12 residues. The CDR3 protein is CASSMQTNEAFF. As DNA, the CDR3 is TGTGCCAGTAGTATGCAGACGAATGAAGCTTTCTTT.

This clonotype has more than one count but fewer than ten. V and J are TRBV5-1 and TRBJ1-1, with 7 bases aligning to TRBD1. This CDR3 comprises 15 residues. The J segment lost 3 bases and the V segment lost 4 bases, leaving 9 bases of the junction unmatched. CDR1 is SGHRS, CDR2 YFSETQ, per germline. CDR3 nucleotide sequence: TGCGCCAGCAGCCGACAGGGTAATTTAGACACTGAAGCTTTCTTT. It is translated as CASSRQGNLDTEAFF.

This clonotype was found many times. In nucleotides, the CDR3 is TGTGCCAGCAGCGCTAGCGGGAACACGGAAGAGACCCAGTACTTC. Protein: CASSASGNTEETQYF. This chain uses TRBV7-2 with TRBJ2-5; 9 nucleotides match TRBD2. CDR1 is SGHTA, CDR2 FQGNSA, per germline. CDR3 size: 15 residues. V trimming: 5 bases; J trimming: 3 bases; junction bases outside the gene matches: 7.

This sequence joins TRBV20-1 and TRBJ1-2, with D uncertain. Between the trimmed V and J ends, which lost 6 bases and 8 bases, there was a span of 13 bases. This CDR3 comprises 11 residues. The germline V gene has CDR1 DFQATT and CDR2 SNEGSKA (reference sequence). Here the CDR3 reads CSAKGLGGYTF. The DNA of the CDR3 is TGCAGTGCCAAGGGTCTTGGGGGCTACACCTTC.